This entry concerns a single TCR beta chain. The data belong to a study of T cell responses to AZD1222 COVID-19 vaccine. Study information: Pooling of second doses given at about 4 or about 12 weeks was done.

Using immunoSEQ multiplex PCR, the repertoire was profiled, and TCRdb retains in-frame clones only, with some absent. The sample lists 130,000 to 150,000 clones, 90% to 95% seen once, with 1.5% to 2% in the top ten. V was trimmed by 5 bases and J by 10 bases, leaving 17 bases between them. CDR1 and CDR2 (germline): SEHNR, FQNEAQ (reference sequence). This CDR3 comprises 14 residues. The sequences come from peripheral blood, collected on day 0 of AZD1222 vaccination. The rearrangement uses TRBV7-9 and TRBJ1-4; D may be TRBD1 (5 bases). This receptor was taken from an adult in good health. The CDR3 nucleotides read TGTGCCAGCAGCCCCCTAGGGGCTGGAGTAAAACTGTTTTTT. This gives the protein CASSPLGAGVKLFF.